The 21 T cell receptor beta chains presented below share a single source sample, sequenced in a study of human T cells and chemical hapten exposure. Regarding time point: pre-sensitization, week 0. The treatment denotes: therapeutic diphenylcyclopropenone sensitization with weekly scalp DPC. TCRdb reprocessed the RACE reads with MiXCR, giving one entry per CDR3 protein. The sample contains roughly 120,000 distinct CDR3 sequences, approximately 15% of which appear only once. This specimen consisted of whole blood, obtained in connection with sensitization to the hapten diphenylcyclopropenone (DPC). These receptors were taken from a woman aged 18-29 years with alopecia areata. Some clones in this sample may be carry-over from other donors' samples.

The V and J genes are TRBV7-9 and TRBJ1-4; 8 bases are shared with TRBD1. CDR1 SEHNR and CDR2 FQNEAQ come from the germline V gene (reference sequence). The V and J ends lost 3 bases and 8 bases, in that order; junction bases with no gene match: 8. This CDR3 region has 15 residues. For the CDR3, the DNA is TGTGCCAGCAGCTTCCGACAGGGGATAAGGGAAAAACTGTTTTTT. Amino acid sequence: CASSFRQGIREKLFF.

V usage is TRBV4-3 and J usage is TRBJ1-4; 10 positions agree with TRBD1. With 0 bases clipped from V and 8 bases from J, the junction kept 18 bases outside the gene matches. The length of the CDR3 is 20 residues. The V gene's germline CDR1 is LGHNA and CDR2 YSLEER. CDR3 amino acids: CASSQEGTIGTGTGDEKLFF. The CDR3 DNA follows: TGCGCCAGCAGCCAAGAGGGAACAATCGGCACCGGGACAGGGGACGAAAAACTGTTTTTT.

This sequence joins TRBV7-9 and TRBJ2-1, with 11 bases identical to TRBD1. This CDR3 contains 15 residues. Germline values: CDR1 SEHNR, CDR2 FQNEAQ (reference sequence). Losses at the gene ends were 5 bases for V and 6 bases for J; bases not matched to a gene: 6. The CDR3 sequence is CASSSTGTGGNEQFF. The CDR3 nucleotides are TGTGCCAGCAGCAGTACCGGGACAGGGGGCAATGAGCAGTTCTTC.

This clonotype showed up just a few times. The chain uses TRBV7-9 and TRBJ2-7; D call uncertain. There are 13 residues in the CDR3. Trimming took off 5 bases at V and 4 bases at J, with 12 bases between the two ends. Looked up from germline, CDR1 is SEHNR and CDR2 is FQNEAQ (reference sequence). The CDR3 bases are TGTGCCAGCAGCCAAGGGCACTCTTACGAGCAGTACTTC. It translates to CASSQGHSYEQYF.

The CDR3 loop is CASSPSGTEQFF. DNA for the CDR3: TGTGCCAGCAGTCCAAGTGGCACCGAGCAGTTCTTC. This chain uses TRBV27 with TRBJ2-1; no firm D call. The CDR3 runs to 12 residues. Trimming took off 5 bases at V and 10 bases at J, with 12 bases between the two ends. CDR1 is MNHEY and CDR2 is SMNVEV in the germline V gene (reference sequence).

The CDR3 reads CASSRQGATNEKLFF. The DNA of the CDR3 is TGTGCCAGCAGCCGACAGGGAGCAACTAATGAAAAACTGTTTTTT. The J gene is TRBJ1-4, the V gene TRBV6-5, with 7 bases matching TRBD1. The CDR3 totals 15 residues. CDR1 is MNHEY, CDR2 SVGAGI, per germline. V was clipped by 6 bases and J by 0 bases; unmatched bases: 4.

The rearrangement uses TRBV11-2 and TRBJ1-2; D unclear. The CDR3 is 14 amino acids. Germline lookup yields CDR1 SGHAT and CDR2 FQNNGV. V was pared by 5 bases and J by 4 bases, with 14 bases between. The DNA for the CDR3 is TGTGCCAGCAGCACCGTCACGACATCCTATGGCTACACCTTC. Translation: CASSTVTTSYGYTF. The variable domain in full, with the rest retrieved from reference TRBV11-2 and TRBJ1-2, is EAGVAQSPRYKIIEKRQSVAFWCNPISGHATLYWYQQILGQGPKLLIQFQNNGVVDDSQLPKDRFSAERLKGVDSTLKIQPAKLEDSAVYLCASSTVTTSYGYTFGSGTRLTVV.

This clonotype was counted between two and nine times. The V call is TRBV29-1, the J call TRBJ2-7, with a possible D match to TRBD2 (6 bases). V was clipped by 4 bases and J by 6 bases, with 16 bases between them. CDR1 and CDR2 (germline): SQVTM, ANQGSEA. The CDR3 totals 13 residues. The CDR3 DNA reads TGCAGCGTTGGGGCAGGGAGGCCAAGCGAGCAGTACTTC. It is translated as CSVGAGRPSEQYF.

This clonotype was seen at least ten times. The rearrangement links TRBV23-1 to TRBJ1-1, with D possibly TRBD1 on 6 matching bases. Being an ORF, TRBV23-1 has a function that is uncertain. With 2 bases removed from V and 5 bases from J, the gap between germline ends came to 9 bases. The CDR3 contains 13 residues. Here the CDR3 reads CASSQRTGTEAFF. The DNA of the CDR3 is TGCGCCAGCAGTCAACGCACAGGGACTGAAGCTTTCTTT.

This clonotype was observed at least ten times. The genes are TRBV11-2 and TRBJ2-7; a possible D gene is TRBD2 (5 bases). The CDR3 contains 14 residues. Germline lookup yields CDR1 SGHAT and CDR2 FQNNGV. Trimming shortened V by 5 bases and J by 5 bases, and 16 bases separated the two germline ends. CDR3 bases: TGTGCCAGCAGCACCCCGACGGGGAACCACGAGCAGTACTTC. Amino acid sequence: CASSTPTGNHEQYF.

The CDR3 is CSATTMGSEQYF. CDR3 coding DNA: TGCAGTGCTACTACCATGGGAAGCGAGCAGTACTTC. The chain is built from TRBV20-1 and TRBJ2-7; D is uncertain. The germline V gene encodes CDR1 DFQATT and CDR2 SNEGSKA (reference sequence). Trimming stripped 4 bases from V and 6 bases from J, with 13 bases between. The CDR3 has 12 amino acids.

There are many counts of this clonotype. This rearrangement joins TRBV20-1 to TRBJ1-5, with D perhaps TRBD1 (5 bases). The CDR3 is 11 amino acids. V lost 5 bases, J lost 11 bases, and 13 bases lay in between. Germline CDR1 and CDR2: DFQATT and SNEGSKA (reference sequence). The CDR3 region is CSAPSGPTQHF. The CDR3 bases are TGCAGTGCTCCTTCAGGGCCAACCCAGCATTTT.

The rearrangement uses TRBV6-1 and TRBJ2-7; 10 bases map to TRBD2. The CDR3 sequence is 15 residues long. CDR1 MNHNS and CDR2 SASEGT come from the germline V gene. The V gene end was trimmed by 10 bases and the J gene end by 5 bases; junction bases not matched to a gene: 14. The CDR3 DNA sequence: TGTGCCACAGGCTTAGAACTAGCGGGGAGCCACGAGCAGTACTTC. Translating gives CATGLELAGSHEQYF.

This clonotype was recorded many times. The V gene is TRBV3-1, the J gene TRBJ2-1; no clear D gene. This CDR3 has 13 residues. Germline CDR1 LGHDT, CDR2 YNNKEL (reference sequence). Trimming took 4 bases from V and 6 from J, leaving 10 bases between them. The CDR3 bases are TGTGCCAGCAGCCGATACGATACCAATGAGCAGTTCTTC. The encoded protein is CASSRYDTNEQFF.

Ten or more counts support this clonotype. The chain couples TRBV4-3 to TRBJ2-2; no clear D gene. Trimming took 1 base from V and 6 from J, leaving 3 bases between them. The CDR3 consists of 12 residues. Germline CDR1 LGHNA, CDR2 YSLEER. The CDR3 nucleotides read TGCGCCAGCAGCCAAGTGGCCGGGGAGCTGTTTTTT. Protein product: CASSQVAGELFF.

This clonotype turned up a few times. This chain connects TRBV20-1 to TRBJ1-5; D perhaps matches TRBD1 (6 bases). Trimming removed 1 base at V and 1 base at J, with 8 bases between. The CDR3 is 14 amino acids. Germline V gives CDR1 DFQATT, CDR2 SNEGSKA (reference sequence). CDR3 loop: CSARVGASNQPQHF. The CDR3 DNA is TGCAGTGCTAGAGTGGGGGCAAGCAATCAGCCCCAGCATTTT.

Only a few counts were recorded for this clonotype. This chain uses TRBV2 with TRBJ2-3; tentatively, D is TRBD2 (5 bases). The CDR3 covers 14 residues. Germline V gives CDR1 SNHLY, CDR2 FYNNEI. The germline V and J ends were trimmed by 3 bases and 5 bases, with 12 bases remaining between them. The CDR3 coding sequence is TGTGCCAGCAGTGAGGCGGGCCGGGGAGATACGCAGTATTTT. Its protein product is CASSEAGRGDTQYF.

The CDR3 loop reads CASSKTGGSTEAFF. The CDR3, as DNA: TGTGCCAGCAGCAAGACAGGGGGGAGCACTGAAGCTTTCTTT. The chain couples TRBV9 to TRBJ1-1; 9 bases are a match to TRBD1. Germline CDR1 SGDLS, CDR2 YYNGEE. Unmatched junction bases numbered 5, after V lost 4 bases and J lost 4 bases. The CDR3 runs to 14 residues.

This clonotype was seen more than once but under ten times. The rearrangement links TRBV3-1 to TRBJ2-3, with D possibly being TRBD2 (6 bases). The CDR3 length is 16 residues. Trimming removed 0 bases at V and 9 bases at J, with 19 bases between. Per the germline V gene, CDR1 is LGHDT and CDR2 is YNNKEL (reference sequence). The CDR3 loop is CASSQETGVDSDTQYF. The CDR3 DNA sequence: TGTGCCAGCAGCCAAGAAACGGGGGTGGATTCTGACACGCAGTATTTT.

This clonotype was counted ten times or more. The chain carries TRBV14 and TRBJ2-5; D call uncertain. V lost 4 bases and J 5 bases, leaving 5 bases between the germline ends. The V gene's germline CDR1 is SGHDN and CDR2 FVKESK. This CDR3 region has 11 residues. CDR3 coding DNA: TGTGCCAGCAGCCGATTGGAGACCCAGTACTTC. Translated, it gives CASSRLETQYF.

This clonotype was counted a few times. This sequence joins TRBV6-2 or TRBV6-3 and TRBJ2-1, with TRBD1 matching over 8 bases. Trimming at V came to 4 bases and at J to 7 bases, leaving 15 bases not matched to a gene. CDR1 and CDR2 (germline): MNHEY, SVGEGT. CDR3 length: 17 residues. CDR3 residues: CASSSIVGTGGLNEQFF. Here the CDR3 DNA reads TGTGCCAGCAGTTCCATCGTAGGGACAGGAGGGTTAAATGAGCAGTTCTTC.